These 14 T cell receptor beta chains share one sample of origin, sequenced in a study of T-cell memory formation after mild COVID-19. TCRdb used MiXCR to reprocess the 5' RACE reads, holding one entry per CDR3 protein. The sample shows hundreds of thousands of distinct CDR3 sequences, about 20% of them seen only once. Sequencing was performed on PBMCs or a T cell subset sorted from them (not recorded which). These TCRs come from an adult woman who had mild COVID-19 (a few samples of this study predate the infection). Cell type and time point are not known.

The CDR3 here is CSATWGAYEQYF. The CDR3 DNA follows: TGCAGTGCCACTTGGGGGGCCTACGAGCAGTACTTC. The genes are TRBV20-1 and TRBJ2-7; possible D gene TRBD2, 6 bases. The CDR3 length is 12 residues. Trimming shortened V by 6 bases and J by 2 bases, and 11 bases separated the two germline ends. Looked up from germline, CDR1 is DFQATT and CDR2 is SNEGSKA (reference sequence).

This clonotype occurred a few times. CDR3 sequence reads: CASSTAGQGRSYEQYF. In DNA, the CDR3 is TGCGCCAGCAGCACGGCGGGACAGGGACGCTCCTACGAGCAGTACTTC. The chain combines TRBV5-1 with TRBJ2-7; TRBD1 matches at 9 bases. This CDR3 contains 16 residues. The germline gives CDR1 SGHRS, CDR2 YFSETQ. J gave up 0 bases and V 4 bases, and 8 bases lay outside the gene matches.

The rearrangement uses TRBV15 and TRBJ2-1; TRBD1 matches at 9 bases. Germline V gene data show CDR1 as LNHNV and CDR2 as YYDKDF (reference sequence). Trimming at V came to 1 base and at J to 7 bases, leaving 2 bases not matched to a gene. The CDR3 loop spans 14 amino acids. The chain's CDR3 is CATSRGDRENEQFF. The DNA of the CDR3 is TGTGCCACCAGCAGAGGGGACAGGGAAAATGAGCAGTTCTTC.

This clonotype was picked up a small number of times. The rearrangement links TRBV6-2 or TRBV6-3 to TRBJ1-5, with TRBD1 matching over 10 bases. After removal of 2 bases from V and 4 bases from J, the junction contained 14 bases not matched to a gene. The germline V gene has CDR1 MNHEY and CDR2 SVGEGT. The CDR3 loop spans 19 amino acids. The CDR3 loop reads CASSYPDTGTGVWNQPQHF. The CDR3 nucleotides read TGTGCCAGCAGTTACCCAGATACAGGGACAGGGGTATGGAATCAGCCCCAGCATTTT.

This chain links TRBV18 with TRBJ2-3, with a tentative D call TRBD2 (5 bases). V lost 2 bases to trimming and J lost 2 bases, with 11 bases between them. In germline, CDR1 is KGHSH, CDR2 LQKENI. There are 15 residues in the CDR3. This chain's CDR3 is CASSPILASTDTQYF. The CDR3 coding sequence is TGTGCCAGCTCACCAATCCTAGCCTCCACAGATACGCAGTATTTT.

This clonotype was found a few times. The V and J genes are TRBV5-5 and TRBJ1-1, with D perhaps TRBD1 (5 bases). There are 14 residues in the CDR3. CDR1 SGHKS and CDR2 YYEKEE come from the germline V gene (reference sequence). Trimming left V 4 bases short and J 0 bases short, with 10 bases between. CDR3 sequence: CASSGGAVNTEAFF. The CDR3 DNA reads TGTGCCAGCAGCGGCGGGGCGGTGAACACTGAAGCTTTCTTT. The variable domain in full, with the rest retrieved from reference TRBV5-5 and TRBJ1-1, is DAGVTQSPTHLIKTRGQQVTLRCSPISGHKSVSWYQQVLGQGPQFIFQYYEKEERGRGNFPDRFSARQFPNYSSELNVNALLLGDSALYLCASSGGAVNTEAFFGQGTRLTVV.

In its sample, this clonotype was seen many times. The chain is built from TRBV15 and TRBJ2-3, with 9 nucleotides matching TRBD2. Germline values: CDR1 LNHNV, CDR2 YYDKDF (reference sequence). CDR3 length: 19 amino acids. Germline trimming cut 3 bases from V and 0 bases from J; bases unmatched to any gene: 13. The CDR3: CATSSGGTSQSSSTDTQYF. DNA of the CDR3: TGTGCCACCAGCAGTGGCGGGACTAGCCAAAGCTCGAGCACAGATACGCAGTATTTT. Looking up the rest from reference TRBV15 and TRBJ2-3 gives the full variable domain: DAMVIQNPRYQVTQFGKPVTLSCSQTLNHNVMYWYQQKSSQAPKLLFHYYDKDFNNEADTPDNFQSRRPNTSFCFLDIRSPGLGDTAMYLCATSSGGTSQSSSTDTQYFGPGTRLTVL.

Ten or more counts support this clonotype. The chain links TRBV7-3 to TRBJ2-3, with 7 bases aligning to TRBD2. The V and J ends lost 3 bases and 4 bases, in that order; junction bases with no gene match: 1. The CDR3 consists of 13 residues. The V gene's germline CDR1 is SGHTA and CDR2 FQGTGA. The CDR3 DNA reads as TGTGCCAGCAGCTTTGGGGGGGCAGATACGCAGTATTTT. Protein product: CASSFGGADTQYF.

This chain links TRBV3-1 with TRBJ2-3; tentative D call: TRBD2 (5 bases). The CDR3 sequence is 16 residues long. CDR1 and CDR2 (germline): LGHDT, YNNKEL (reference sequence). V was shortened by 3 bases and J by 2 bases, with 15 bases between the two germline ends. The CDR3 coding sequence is TGTGCCAGCAGCCAGAAAGGGATGAGGGCCACAGATACGCAGTATTTT. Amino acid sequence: CASSQKGMRATDTQYF.

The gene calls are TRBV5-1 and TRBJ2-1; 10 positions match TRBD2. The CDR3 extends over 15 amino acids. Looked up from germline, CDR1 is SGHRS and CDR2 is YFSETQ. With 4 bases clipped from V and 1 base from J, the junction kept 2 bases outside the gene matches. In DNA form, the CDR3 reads TGCGCCAGCAGCACTAGCGGGACTTCCTACAATGAGCAGTTCTTC. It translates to CASSTSGTSYNEQFF.

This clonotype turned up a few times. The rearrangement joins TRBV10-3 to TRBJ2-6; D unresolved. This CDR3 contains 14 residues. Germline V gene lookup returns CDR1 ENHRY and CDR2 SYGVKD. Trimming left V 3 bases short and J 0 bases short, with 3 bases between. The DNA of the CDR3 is TGTGCCATCAGTGACCCCTCTGGGGCCAACGTCCTGACTTTC. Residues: CAISDPSGANVLTF.

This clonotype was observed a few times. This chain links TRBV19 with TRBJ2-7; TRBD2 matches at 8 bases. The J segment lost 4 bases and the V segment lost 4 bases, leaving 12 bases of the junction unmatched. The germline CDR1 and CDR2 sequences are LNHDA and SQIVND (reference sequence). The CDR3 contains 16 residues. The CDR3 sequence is CASSTYPMGLDYEQYF. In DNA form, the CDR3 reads TGTGCCAGTAGTACCTACCCAATGGGACTAGATTACGAGCAGTACTTC.

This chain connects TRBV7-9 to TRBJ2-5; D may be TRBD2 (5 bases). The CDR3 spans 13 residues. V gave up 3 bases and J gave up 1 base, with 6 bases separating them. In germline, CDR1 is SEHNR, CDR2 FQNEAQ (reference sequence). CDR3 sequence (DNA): TGTGCCAGCAGCTTTCTAGCCCAAGAGACCCAGTACTTC. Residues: CASSFLAQETQYF.

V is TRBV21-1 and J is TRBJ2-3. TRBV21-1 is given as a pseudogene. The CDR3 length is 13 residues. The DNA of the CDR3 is TGTGCCAGCACGGTGGAGAACACAGATACGCAGTATTTT. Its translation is CASTVENTDTQYF.